Listed below are T cell receptor beta chains from one sample, sequenced in a study of cytomegalovirus exposure and HLA in healthy donors. Some clones are missing from TCRdb's copy, which holds only in-frame ones; the method was immunoSEQ multiplex PCR. Seen here are about 140,000 clones, approximately 80% observed once, and the top ten hold 2% to 2.5%. The source material was PBMCs. The source of these receptors is a woman in her late teens or twenties in good health and CMV-seropositive. The CDR3 runs from the conserved cysteine through the conserved F or W. Fields, in order: J gene, clone size, D gene, V gene, CDR3 DNA, CDR3 protein. A D gene is named only where the DNA matches it firmly. Clone size is shown for a subset of rows, as once, few, many or a class of expanded clone.

TRBJ1-2	.	.	TRBV6-1	TGTGCCAGCAGTGAAGCGGAGACAGCGTATGATGGCTACACCTTC	CASSEAETAYDGYTF
TRBJ2-7	.	.	TRBV28	TGTGCCAGCACCCTACGTTCCCCCCACGAGCAGTACTTC	CASTLRSPHEQYF
TRBJ1-5	.	.	TRBV21-1	TGTGCCAGCAGCCTCGGGACAGGACTTGGTCAGCCCCAGCATTTT	CASSLGTGLGQPQHF
TRBJ1-6	.	.	TRBV10-2	TGCGCCAGCAGCGCGGACAGCTATAATTCACCCCTCCACTTT	CASSADSYNSPLHF
TRBJ2-3	.	.	TRBV28	TGTGCCACGTCATTGACTACCCCTGCCACTTCGGATACGCAGTATTTT	CATSLTTPATSDTQYF
TRBJ1-3	.	.	TRBV29-1	TGCAGCGTCGGTGTGGGCTCGGCCGCTGGAAACACCATATATTTT	CSVGVGSAAGNTIYF
TRBJ1-2	.	.	TRBV19	TGTGCCAGTACCGGGGGGGTCGGCTACACCTTC	CASTGGVGYTF
TRBJ2-3	.	.	TRBV7-9	TGTGCCAGCAGCCCCTCAGTTGGTACAGATACGCAGTATTTT	CASSPSVGTDTQYF
TRBJ1-2	.	.	TRBV27	TGTGCCAGCAGTTTATCGGGGGAGGGCGGTAACTATGGCTACACCTTC	CASSLSGEGGNYGYTF
TRBJ1-3	.	TRBD1	TRBV19	TGTGCCAGTAGTATCGGGTATCCTGGACAGGGGTCTGGAAACACCATATATTTT	CASSIGYPGQGSGNTIYF
TRBJ1-1	.	.	TRBV25-1	TGTGCCAGCAGTGAACAAGATCTCCGACACACCCTTGAAGCTTTCTTT	CASSEQDLRHTLEAFF
TRBJ1-1	.	.	TRBV7-8	TGTGCCAGCAGCTTAAGAAAGATGACAAAAAACACTGAAGCTTTCTTT	CASSLRKMTKNTEAFF
TRBJ1-4	.	.	TRBV30	TGTGCCTGGAGGGGCCAGGGTAATGAAAAACTGTTTTTT	CAWRGQGNEKLFF
TRBJ1-2	few	TRBD1	TRBV7-8	TGTGCCAGCAGCCCCCGGGGACAGGCTAGTGGCTACACCTTC	CASSPRGQASGYTF
TRBJ2-7	.	.	TRBV14	TGTGCCAGCAGCCAAGGTCAGGGGATTGGCTACGAGCAGTACTTC	CASSQGQGIGYEQYF
TRBJ2-7	few	.	TRBV2	TGTGCCAGCGACGGGACCTACGAGCAGTACTTC	CASDGTYEQYF
TRBJ1-4	once	.	TRBV10-3	TGTGCCATCAGGGCAGGGGATCTTAATGAAAAACTGTTTTTT	CAIRAGDLNEKLFF